This TCR beta chain stems from a study of cytomegalovirus exposure and HLA in healthy donors. Study-level information: The study's early data release held about 85 million unique TCRs from HLA-typed donors.

PCR was performed using 60 Vbeta and 13 Jbeta primers. Clones were read by immunoSEQ multiplex PCR, and TCRdb kept only the in-frame ones, dropping some. The sample lists more than 85,000 clones, around 74% occurring once. The CDR3 is 14 residues long. In germline, CDR1 is SGHNT, CDR2 YENEEA. V was shortened by 3 bases and J by 4 bases, with 11 bases between the two germline ends. The clonotype comes from a middle-aged man in good health and CMV-seronegative. The rearrangement links TRBV11-3 to TRBJ2-3; possible D gene TRBD2, 6 bases. Sequenced: PBMCs. CDR3 sequence: CASSLGLFPDTQYF. The CDR3 DNA sequence: TGTGCCAGCAGCTTGGGACTTTTTCCAGATACGCAGTATTTT.